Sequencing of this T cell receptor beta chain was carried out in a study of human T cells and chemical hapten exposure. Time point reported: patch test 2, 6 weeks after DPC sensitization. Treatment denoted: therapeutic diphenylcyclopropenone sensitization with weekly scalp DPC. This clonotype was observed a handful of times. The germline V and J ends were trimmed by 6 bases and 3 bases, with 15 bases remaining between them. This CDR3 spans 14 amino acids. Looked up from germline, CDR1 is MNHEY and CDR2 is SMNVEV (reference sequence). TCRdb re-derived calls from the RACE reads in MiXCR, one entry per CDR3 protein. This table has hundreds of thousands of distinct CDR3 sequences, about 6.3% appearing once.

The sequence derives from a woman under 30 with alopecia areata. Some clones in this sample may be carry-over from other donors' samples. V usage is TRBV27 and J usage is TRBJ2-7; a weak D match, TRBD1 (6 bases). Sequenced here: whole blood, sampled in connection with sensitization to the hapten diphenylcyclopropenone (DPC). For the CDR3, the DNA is TGTGCCAGCAGCTTGAGAGGACAGCTCTACGAGCAGTACTTC. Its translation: CASSLRGQLYEQYF.